Below, 22 T cell receptor beta chains from the same sample are listed, as sequenced in a study of OX40 agonist ivuxolimab in advanced cancers. Using immunoSEQ multiplex PCR, the repertoire was profiled, and TCRdb retains in-frame clones only, with some absent. The table has approximately 50,000 clones, about 80% seen once. The sample consisted of CD4+ or CD8+ T cells sorted from blood, taken in a trial of the OX40 agonist ivuxolimab. Source of these receptors: an adult with an advanced solid tumor such as melanoma, head and neck, liver or kidney cancer.

The V and J genes are TRBV18 and TRBJ2-5; 7 bases agree with TRBD1. The V segment lost 0 bases and the J segment 4 bases; nucleotides outside the gene matches: 2. CDR1 is KGHSH and CDR2 is LQKENI in the germline V gene. The CDR3 runs to 14 residues. The CDR3 spells CASSPPGGSETQYF. The CDR3 nucleotides read TGTGCCAGCTCACCACCAGGGGGCTCAGAGACCCAGTACTTC.

This chain connects TRBV2 to TRBJ2-3, with D possibly TRBD2 on 6 matching bases. The germline V gene encodes CDR1 SNHLY and CDR2 FYNNEI. This CDR3 spans 15 amino acids. The V gene lost 5 bases and the J gene lost 0 bases, with 12 bases spanning the gap. This CDR3 is CASSPGTRSTDTQYF. CDR3 DNA sequence: TGTGCCAGCAGTCCCGGGACTCGGAGCACAGATACGCAGTATTTT.

This clone was seen a handful of times. Other DNA sequences in the sample encode the same CDR3. The genes are TRBV2 and TRBJ2-1, with 7 bases fitting TRBD1. Trimming at V came to 5 bases and at J to 5 bases, leaving 3 bases not matched to a gene. The germline V gene has CDR1 SNHLY and CDR2 FYNNEI. The CDR3 consists of 13 residues. The chain's CDR3 is CASSPDRDNEQFF. CDR3 DNA sequence: TGTGCCAGCAGTCCAGACAGGGACAATGAGCAGTTCTTC.

This chain connects TRBV6-1 to TRBJ1-1; tentatively, D is TRBD1 (5 bases). This CDR3 has 14 amino acids. Trimming pared 1 base from V and 1 base from J, leaving 7 bases between. Germline-derived CDR1 and CDR2 are MNHNS and SASEGT. CDR3 amino acids: CASSEVRGNTEAFF. The CDR3 nucleotides read TGTGCCAGCAGTGAAGTTAGGGGGAACACTGAAGCTTTCTTT.

The chain recombines TRBV7-2 with TRBJ2-2, with 7 bases identical to TRBD1. Germline CDR1 SGHTA, CDR2 FQGNSA. Trimming took 0 bases from V and 7 from J; bases not matched to a gene: 11. The CDR3 loop spans 17 amino acids. CDR3 protein: CASSLARGRRASGELFF. As DNA, the CDR3 is TGTGCCAGCAGCTTAGCAAGGGGGCGAAGGGCCAGCGGGGAGCTGTTTTTT.

This chain joins TRBV5-5 and TRBJ1-6; 8 nucleotides align to TRBD1. CDR1 and CDR2 from the germline V gene are SGHKS and YYEKEE (reference sequence). The CDR3 has 15 residues. V lost 0 bases and J lost 9; bases outside the gene matches: 5. The CDR3 sequence: CASSLETGVSSPLHF. The DNA of the CDR3 is TGTGCCAGCAGCTTGGAGACAGGGGTCAGTTCACCCCTCCACTTT.

This chain links TRBV19 with TRBJ1-2, with 9 bases lining up with TRBD1. The V gene's germline CDR1 is LNHDA and CDR2 SQIVND (reference sequence). This CDR3 is built from 15 residues. V dropped 5 bases and J dropped 1; count of bases not matched to a gene: 5. As DNA, the CDR3 is TGTGCCAGTAGTTCCCGGACAGGGGATAACTATGGCTACACCTTC. This sequence encodes CASSSRTGDNYGYTF.

This rearrangement joins TRBV5-1 to TRBJ2-7; 12 nucleotides align to TRBD2. Looked up from germline, CDR1 is SGHRS and CDR2 is YFSETQ. The CDR3 totals 20 residues. Trimming took 1 base from V and 5 from J; bases not matched to a gene: 19. CDR3: CASSLRQGARLAGVRNEQYF. Here the CDR3 DNA reads TGCGCCAGCAGCTTGAGACAGGGGGCGAGACTAGCGGGAGTTCGGAACGAGCAGTACTTC.

This chain links TRBV9 with TRBJ2-1; the match to TRBD2 covers 10 bases. CDR3 length: 15 amino acids. V was pared by 4 bases and J by 12 bases, with 13 bases of the junction left unmatched. Germline V gene lookup returns CDR1 SGDLS and CDR2 YYNGEE. The CDR3 DNA reads as TGTGCCAGCAGCCGTCAGAGCGGGGGGGCGGCCAGGCAGTTCTTC. Protein product: CASSRQSGGAARQFF.

This chain connects TRBV27 to TRBJ2-4; 7 positions agree with TRBD2. The V and J ends lost 5 bases and 1 base, in that order; junction bases with no gene match: 5. Germline CDR1 is MNHEY and CDR2 is SMNVEV (reference sequence). This CDR3 comprises 15 residues. The CDR3 DNA sequence: TGTGCCAGCAGTAGGAGCGGGACTGCCAAAAACATTCAGTACTTC. Translation: CASSRSGTAKNIQYF.

J is TRBJ2-7 and V is TRBV6-1; 7 bases align to TRBD1. In germline, CDR1 is MNHNS, CDR2 SASEGT. Trimming removed 8 bases from V and 0 bases from J; junction bases left unmatched: 7. CDR3 size: 14 residues. The DNA of the CDR3 is TGTGCCAGCGGCTCACAGGGGAGCTCCTACGAGCAGTACTTC. It encodes CASGSQGSSYEQYF.

The gene calls are TRBV19 and TRBJ2-2; D is perhaps TRBD2 (6 bases). Germline V lookup: CDR1 LNHDA, CDR2 SQIVND (reference sequence). The CDR3 totals 14 residues. Deletions cut 3 bases from V and 10 bases from J, with 15 bases between. The CDR3 loop is CASSMFGGAKELFF. For the CDR3, the DNA is TGTGCCAGTAGTATGTTCGGCGGGGCTAAGGAGCTGTTTTTT. The entire variable domain, with the rest obtained from reference TRBV19 and TRBJ2-2, is as follows: DGGITQSPKYLFRKEGQNVTLSCEQNLNHDAMYWYRQDPGQGLRLIYYSQIVNDFQKGDIAEGYSVSREKKESFPLTVTSAQKNPTAFYLCASSMFGGAKELFFGEGSRLTVL.

Only a few counts were recorded for this clone. V and J are TRBV6-4 and TRBJ1-2; D gene uncertain. From germline, CDR1 is MRHNA and CDR2 SNTAGT. Trimming shortened V by 0 bases and J by 4 bases, and 12 bases separated the two germline ends. The CDR3 contains 15 residues. The CDR3 protein is CASSDSGRTSYGYTF. DNA of the CDR3: TGTGCCAGCAGTGACTCGGGCAGGACCTCCTATGGCTACACCTTC.

The chain is built from TRBV7-2 and TRBJ2-1; 16 bases are a match to TRBD2. Trimming cost V 5 bases and J 7 bases; bases outside gene matches: 8. The germline gives CDR1 SGHTA, CDR2 FQGNSA. The CDR3 is 17 residues long. The CDR3 reads CASSPGTSGRAGNEQFF. CDR3 sequence (DNA): TGTGCCAGCAGCCCCGGGACTAGCGGGAGGGCGGGGAATGAGCAGTTCTTC.

This rearrangement joins TRBV7-2 to TRBJ2-2; D perhaps matches TRBD2 (5 bases). The ends were cut back, 2 bases at V and 13 bases at J, with 14 bases in the middle. There are 13 residues in the CDR3. CDR1 SGHTA and CDR2 FQGNSA come from the germline V gene. The CDR3 coding sequence is TGTGCCAGCAGCTTAAGGGTGGTAGAGGGGCTGTTTTTT. This encodes CASSLRVVEGLFF.

The J gene is TRBJ2-2, the V gene TRBV27; D perhaps matches TRBD2 (6 bases). Trimming removed 3 bases from V and 0 bases from J, with 8 bases in between. The CDR3 is 15 residues long. Germline CDR1 and CDR2: MNHEY and SMNVEV (reference sequence). The CDR3 sequence: CASSFGSPNTGELFF. The CDR3 DNA is TGTGCCAGCAGTTTCGGGAGCCCGAACACCGGGGAGCTGTTTTTT.

The J gene is TRBJ2-1, the V gene TRBV19, with 8 bases lining up with TRBD2. With 5 bases clipped from V and 4 bases from J, the junction kept 19 bases outside the gene matches. CDR1 LNHDA and CDR2 SQIVND come from the germline V gene (reference sequence). The CDR3 extends over 19 amino acids. This chain's CDR3 is CASSGGRGKREQYYNEQFF. CDR3 bases: TGTGCCAGTAGTGGGGGGAGGGGGAAGCGGGAGCAGTATTACAATGAGCAGTTCTTC.

The rearrangement links TRBV7-2 to TRBJ2-3, with 13 bases matching TRBD2. The CDR3 length is 15 residues. Trimming took 2 bases from V and 5 from J; bases not matched to a gene: 1. Looked up from germline, CDR1 is SGHTA and CDR2 is FQGNSA. The CDR3 DNA sequence: TGTGCCAGCAGCTTAAGGACTAGCGGGGGAGATACGCAGTATTTT. Protein sequence: CASSLRTSGGDTQYF.

V gene TRBV7-2 combines with J gene TRBJ2-2; D might be TRBD1 or TRBD2, each matching 5 bases. V shed 3 bases and J shed 2 bases, with 13 bases lying between them. Germline V CDR1 and CDR2: SGHTA, FQGNSA. This CDR3 has 16 amino acids. CDR3 sequence reads: CASSLMGPGNTGELFF. CDR3 nucleotide sequence: TGTGCCAGCAGCTTGATGGGGCCGGGAAACACCGGGGAGCTGTTTTTT.

The chain uses TRBV7-2 and TRBJ1-1, with a tentative D call TRBD1 (6 bases). Per germline, CDR1 SGHTA and CDR2 FQGNSA. This CDR3 is built from 15 residues. Trimming removed 4 bases from V and 4 bases from J, with 16 bases in between. The chain's CDR3 is CASSSPDRGGTEAFF. The CDR3 region has the DNA TGTGCCAGCAGCTCCCCGGACAGAGGTGGCACTGAAGCTTTCTTT.

This clone has only a few counts. This chain connects TRBV2 to TRBJ1-2; no clear D gene. CDR3 size: 13 residues. The germline V gene has CDR1 SNHLY and CDR2 FYNNEI. The ends were cut back, 5 bases at V and 4 bases at J, with 11 bases in the middle. The CDR3 loop is CASSIGETYGYTF. The DNA of the CDR3 is TGTGCCAGCAGTATAGGAGAGACCTATGGCTACACCTTC.

This chain links TRBV5-1 with TRBJ2-6; TRBD1 matches at 8 bases. Germline assignment: CDR1 SGHRS and CDR2 YFSETQ. Germline trimming cut 2 bases from V and 0 bases from J; bases unmatched to any gene: 10. This CDR3 has 19 amino acids. CDR3 loop: CASSLGPPGGSSGANVLTF. The CDR3 coding sequence is TGCGCCAGCAGCTTAGGGCCGCCAGGGGGCAGCTCTGGGGCCAACGTCCTGACTTTC.